Listed here is a single T cell receptor beta chain. Its antigen is as yet unknown. This specimen belongs to a study of cytomegalovirus exposure and HLA in healthy donors. The method was immunoSEQ multiplex PCR; TCRdb's version includes in-frame clones alone and lacks a portion of them. The table has over 200,000 clones, 80% to 90% seen once. Trimming cost V 4 bases and J 4 bases; bases outside gene matches: 7. The germline CDR1 and CDR2 sequences are LGHNA and YNFKEQ. This CDR3 region has 14 residues. The study's findings and limits: A later analysis found first-cohort TCR clusters tended to co-occur in the roughly 120 validation repertoires.

The specimen was PBMCs. The sequence was obtained from a woman aged 18 to 35 in good health and CMV-seronegative. The V gene is TRBV4-2, the J gene TRBJ2-7; TRBD1 matches at 7 bases. The CDR3 DNA sequence: TGTGCCAGCAGCCGGGCCCGGGACAGTTACGAGCAGTACTTC. Amino acids: CASSRARDSYEQYF.